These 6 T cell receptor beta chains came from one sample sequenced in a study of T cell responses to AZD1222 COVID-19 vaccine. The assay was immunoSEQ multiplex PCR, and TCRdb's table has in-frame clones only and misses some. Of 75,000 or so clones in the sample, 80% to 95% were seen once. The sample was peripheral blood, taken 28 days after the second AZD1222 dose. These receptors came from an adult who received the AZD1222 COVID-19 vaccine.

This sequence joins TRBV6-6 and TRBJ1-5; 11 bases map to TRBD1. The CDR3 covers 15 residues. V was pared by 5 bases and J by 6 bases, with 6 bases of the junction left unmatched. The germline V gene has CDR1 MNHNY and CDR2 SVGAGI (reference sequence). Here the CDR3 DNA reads TGTGCCAGCAGTACCCGGGACAGGGGGACTCAGCCCCAGCATTTT. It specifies CASSTRDRGTQPQHF.

As DNA, the CDR3 is TGTGCCAGCAGGGAAACAGGGTTCCAGCCCCAGCATTTT. This encodes CASRETGFQPQHF. The chain joins TRBV28 to TRBJ1-5; D might be TRBD1 (6 bases). The CDR3 contains 13 residues. Germline CDR1 and CDR2: MDHEN and SYDVKM. V gave up 6 bases and J gave up 7 bases, with 13 bases separating them.

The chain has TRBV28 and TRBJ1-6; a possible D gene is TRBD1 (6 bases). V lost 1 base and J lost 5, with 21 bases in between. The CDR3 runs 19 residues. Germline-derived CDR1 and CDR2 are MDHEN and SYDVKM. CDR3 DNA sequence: TGTGCCAGCAGTTTATTGGGTATAGGGGGGGGACTGGATAATTCACCCCTCCACTTT. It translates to CASSLLGIGGGLDNSPLHF.

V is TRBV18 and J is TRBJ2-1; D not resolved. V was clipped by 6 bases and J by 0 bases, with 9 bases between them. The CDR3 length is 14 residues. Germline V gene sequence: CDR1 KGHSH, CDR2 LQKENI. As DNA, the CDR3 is TGTGCCAGCTCCAATGAGCGCTCCTACAATGAGCAGTTCTTC. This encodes CASSNERSYNEQFF.

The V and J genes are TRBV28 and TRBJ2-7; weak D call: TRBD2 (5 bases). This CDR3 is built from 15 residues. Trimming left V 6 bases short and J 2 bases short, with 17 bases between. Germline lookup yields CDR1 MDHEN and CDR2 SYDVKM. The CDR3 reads CASRSREGITYEQYF. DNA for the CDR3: TGTGCCAGCAGAAGTCGAGAGGGAATAACCTACGAGCAGTACTTC. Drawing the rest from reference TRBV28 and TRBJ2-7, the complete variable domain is DVKVTQSSRYLVKRTGEKVFLECVQDMDHENMFWYRQDPGLGLRLIYFSYDVKMKEKGDIPEGYSVSREKKERFSLILESASTNQTSMYLCASRSREGITYEQYFGPGTRLTVT.

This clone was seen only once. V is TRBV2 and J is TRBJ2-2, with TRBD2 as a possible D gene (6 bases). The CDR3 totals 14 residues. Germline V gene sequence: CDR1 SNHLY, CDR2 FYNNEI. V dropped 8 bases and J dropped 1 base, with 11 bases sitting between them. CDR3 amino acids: CASLWDLNTGELFF. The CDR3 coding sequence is TGTGCCAGCCTCTGGGACTTGAACACCGGGGAGCTGTTTTTT.